One and the same sample provided the 10 T cell receptor beta chains below, sequenced in a study of blood T cell repertoires in COVID-19. The table came from immunoSEQ multiplex PCR; TCRdb's copy has only in-frame clones and leaves some out. In the table there are fewer than 200,000 clones, about four fifths of which are singletons. Material for sequencing was peripheral blood. These receptors all stem from a woman aged 55-70 years with COVID-19, enrolled during active disease.

The gene calls are TRBV19 and TRBJ2-3; weak D call: TRBD2 (6 bases). V was trimmed by 7 bases and J by 2 bases, leaving 10 bases between them. Germline CDR1 and CDR2: LNHDA and SQIVND (reference sequence). The CDR3 loop spans 13 amino acids. CDR3 DNA: TGTGCCAGTACGGAGGGGAACACAGATACGCAGTATTTT. Its protein product is CASTEGNTDTQYF. The whole variable domain, remainder taken from reference TRBV19 and TRBJ2-3, is DGGITQSPKYLFRKEGQNVTLSCEQNLNHDAMYWYRQDPGQGLRLIYYSQIVNDFQKGDIAEGYSVSREKKESFPLTVTSAQKNPTAFYLCASTEGNTDTQYFGPGTRLTVL.

The genes are TRBV5-5 and TRBJ1-1, with a possible D match to TRBD1 (5 bases). Germline V gives CDR1 SGHKS, CDR2 YYEKEE (reference sequence). The CDR3 covers 15 residues. Trimming pared 0 bases from V and 5 bases from J, leaving 14 bases between. CDR3 sequence reads: CASSLDGGRRTEAFF. The DNA for the CDR3 is TGTGCCAGCAGCTTGGACGGGGGAAGGAGAACTGAAGCTTTCTTT.

The rearrangement uses TRBV30 and TRBJ2-7, with a weak D call TRBD2 (6 bases). V dropped 3 bases and J dropped 7 bases, with 25 bases sitting between them. The CDR3 spans 16 residues. The germline gives CDR1 GTSNPN, CDR2 SVGIG (reference sequence). CDR3 residues: CAWSPARVRGKGEQYF. For the CDR3, the DNA is TGTGCCTGGAGCCCCGCCAGGGTACGGGGGAAGGGTGAGCAGTACTTC.

The chain uses TRBV28 and TRBJ1-1, with a tentative D call TRBD1 (6 bases). Per the germline V gene, CDR1 is MDHEN and CDR2 is SYDVKM. Trimming pared 5 bases from V and 10 bases from J, leaving 23 bases between. CDR3 length: 15 residues. The CDR3 DNA reads as TGTGCCAGCAGTACCCAAACTACAGGGCCCCGCGGAGCTTTCTTT. Amino acid sequence: CASSTQTTGPRGAFF.

This clone has just a few counts. The chain recombines TRBV28 with TRBJ2-1; 8 nucleotides align to TRBD1. The V gene's germline CDR1 is MDHEN and CDR2 SYDVKM. This CDR3 has 14 residues. The V and J ends lost 6 bases and 6 bases, in that order; junction bases with no gene match: 7. DNA of the CDR3: TGTGCCAGCAGAGACAGGGGTATAGGCAATGAGCAGTTCTTC. Protein: CASRDRGIGNEQFF. Full variable domain (outside the CDR3, taken from reference TRBV28 and TRBJ2-1): DVKVTQSSRYLVKRTGEKVFLECVQDMDHENMFWYRQDPGLGLRLIYFSYDVKMKEKGDIPEGYSVSREKKERFSLILESASTNQTSMYLCASRDRGIGNEQFFGPGTRLTVL.

V and J are TRBV10-1 and TRBJ2-5; D perhaps matches TRBD1 (5 bases). The V gene's germline CDR1 is WNHNN and CDR2 SYGVQD (reference sequence). V was cut by 0 bases and J by 2 bases, with 10 bases left in between. The length of the CDR3 is 15 residues. The CDR3 DNA reads as TGCGCCAGCAGTGAGTCATCAGGGCCTCAAGAGACCCAGTACTTC. This sequence encodes CASSESSGPQETQYF.

The J gene is TRBJ1-6, the V gene TRBV9, with D unresolved. Trimming shortened V by 3 bases and J by 4 bases, and 5 bases separated the two germline ends. The CDR3 length is 13 residues. Germline V CDR1 and CDR2: SGDLS, YYNGEE. CDR3 loop: CASSELYNSPLHF. CDR3 bases: TGTGCCAGCAGCGAATTATATAATTCACCCCTCCACTTT.

The rearrangement links TRBV11-2 to TRBJ2-5; 8 nucleotides agree with TRBD2. CDR3 length equals 15 residues. J was trimmed by 2 bases and V by 5 bases; bases with no gene match: 7. Germline loops: CDR1 SGHAT, CDR2 FQNNGV. The CDR3 reads CASSPGGEGQETQYF. The CDR3 DNA sequence: TGTGCCAGCAGCCCGGGGGGGGAGGGGCAAGAGACCCAGTACTTC.

The rearrangement joins TRBV6-5 to TRBJ2-7; 8 bases map to TRBD2. V lost 5 bases, J lost 3 bases, and 6 bases stayed unmatched. The germline CDR1 and CDR2 sequences are MNHEY and SVGAGI. The CDR3 loop spans 14 amino acids. The CDR3: CASSRTSYFYEQYF. CDR3 nucleotides: TGTGCCAGCAGTCGGACTAGCTATTTCTACGAGCAGTACTTC.

This chain uses TRBV4-1 with TRBJ1-6; no firm D call. This CDR3 comprises 13 residues. Per germline, CDR1 MGHRA and CDR2 YSYEKL. Deletions cut 4 bases from V and 6 bases from J, with 7 bases between. The CDR3 DNA sequence: TGCGCCAGCAGCCTCGTACTTAATTCACCCCTCCACTTT. Translated: CASSLVLNSPLHF.